This TCR beta chain was profiled in a study of cytomegalovirus exposure and HLA in healthy donors. Study-wide findings and caveats: Productive rates of about 90% or about 30% were seen for most TCR beta V segments in an earlier analysis. Several top significant clusters appeared, in a later analysis, to be linked to common viral pathogens. At a 0.05 false discovery rate, a later analysis found some 18,000 TCR beta sequences to be associated with HLA alleles.

This clone was seen more than once but under ten times. The target antigen is unknown. The J segment lost 2 bases and the V segment lost 7 bases, leaving 6 bases of the junction unmatched. The CDR3 is 14 amino acids. CDR1 and CDR2 from the germline V gene are MGHDK and SYGVNS. It was with 60 Vbeta and 13 Jbeta primers that the PCR ran. In the source study's methods: Later, roughly 77 million unique TCR beta chains were counted in an analysis, and about 12 million of them were shared. Sequencing used immunoSEQ multiplex PCR; TCRdb keeps in-frame clones, though not all of them. The DNA was the basis for D and trimming; V, J and clone size are from that table. The data hold about 170,000 clones, with 75% to 90% observed a single time.

Sample: PBMCs. The rearrangement links TRBV25-1 to TRBJ2-7; TRBD1 agrees at 9 bases. This TCR derives from a boy aged 2 to 10 in good health and CMV-seronegative. This chain's CDR3 is CASKAGTGTYEQYF. The CDR3 DNA follows: TGTGCCAGCAAGGCCGGGACAGGGACCTACGAGCAGTACTTC.